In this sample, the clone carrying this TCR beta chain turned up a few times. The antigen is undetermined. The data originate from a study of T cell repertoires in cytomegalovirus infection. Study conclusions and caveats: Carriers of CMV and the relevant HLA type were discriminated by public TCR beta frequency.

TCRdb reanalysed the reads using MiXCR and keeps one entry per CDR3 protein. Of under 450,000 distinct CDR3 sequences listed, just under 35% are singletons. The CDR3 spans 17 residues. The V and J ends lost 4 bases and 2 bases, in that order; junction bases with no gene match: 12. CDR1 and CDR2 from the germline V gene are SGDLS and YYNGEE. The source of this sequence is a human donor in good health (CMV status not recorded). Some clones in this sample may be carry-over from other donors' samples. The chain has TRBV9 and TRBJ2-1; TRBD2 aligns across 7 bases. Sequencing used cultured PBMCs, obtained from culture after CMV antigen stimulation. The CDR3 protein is CASSLLSSSGTYNEQFF. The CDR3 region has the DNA TGTGCCAGCAGCTTACTATCCTCTAGCGGAACCTACAATGAGCAGTTCTTC.